The 16 T cell receptor beta chains in this list originate from one sample, sequenced in a study of technical replicates of blood from a handful of donors (dated by TCRdb to 2015 to 2018). The protocol used for the library was the immunoSEQ multiplex PCR assay. Imported from immuneACCESS, the table was reduced by TCRdb to in-frame sequences with V and J called. These copies leave out some clones; in studies compared against another copy, an unresolved V gene accounts for under half, and the cause of the remainder is not known. The sample has approximately 87,000 clones on record, 90% to 95% of them singletons. The ten largest clones add up to roughly 0.26% of the sample. The sample consisted of T cells isolated from PBMCs. These receptors originate from a human donor in good health.

This chain uses TRBV11-2 with TRBJ2-7, with D perhaps TRBD2 (6 bases). The germline gives CDR1 SGHAT, CDR2 FQNNGV. The CDR3 extends over 16 amino acids. V was pared by 2 bases and J by 7 bases, with 21 bases between. In DNA form, the CDR3 reads TGTGCCAGCAGCTTAATATTTGGAGGGCCCTCGAAGGAGCAGTACTTC. Protein sequence: CASSLIFGGPSKEQYF.

The rearrangement joins TRBV9 to TRBJ2-1; the match to TRBD2 covers 9 bases. The V segment lost 4 bases and the J segment 3 bases; nucleotides outside the gene matches: 5. Germline V lookup: CDR1 SGDLS, CDR2 YYNGEE. The CDR3 runs to 15 residues. CDR3 loop: CASSKRGDYYNEQFF. DNA for the CDR3: TGTGCCAGCAGCAAGCGGGGGGACTACTACAATGAGCAGTTCTTC.

V and J are TRBV7-9 and TRBJ2-3; 12 bases fit TRBD1. The CDR3 is made up of 16 amino acids. Germline V gives CDR1 SEHNR, CDR2 FQNEAQ (reference sequence). Trimming at V came to 4 bases and at J to 4 bases, leaving 6 bases not matched to a gene. This CDR3 reads CASSWGQGAFADTQYF. CDR3 DNA sequence: TGTGCCAGCAGCTGGGGACAGGGGGCTTTCGCAGATACGCAGTATTTT.

The chain couples TRBV6-1 to TRBJ2-1; maybe TRBD2 (7 bases). Trimming left V 6 bases short and J 3 bases short, with 12 bases between. This CDR3 is built from 14 residues. Germline assignment: CDR1 MNHNS and CDR2 SASEGT. This chain's CDR3 is CASSGGPYYNEQFF. CDR3 DNA sequence: TGTGCCAGCAGCGGGGGGCCTTACTACAATGAGCAGTTCTTC.

The CDR3 sequence: CASSISATGPANTEAFF. In nucleotides, the CDR3 is TGTGCCAGTAGTATATCCGCGACAGGGCCGGCGAACACTGAAGCTTTCTTT. The rearrangement uses TRBV19 and TRBJ1-1, with 7 bases aligning to TRBD1. The germline V gene has CDR1 LNHDA and CDR2 SQIVND (reference sequence). The CDR3 is 17 amino acids. Trimming at V came to 2 bases and at J to 1 base, leaving 10 bases not matched to a gene.

The rearrangement uses TRBV4-1 and TRBJ2-5; TRBD2 agrees at 7 bases. Germline loops: CDR1 MGHRA, CDR2 YSYEKL. V lost 0 bases to trimming and J lost 5 bases; unmatched junction nucleotides: 12. The CDR3 is 17 residues long. CDR3 coding DNA: TGCGCCAGCAGCCAAGATCAGCGACTAGCCCGGGGGGAGACCCAGTACTTC. Its protein is CASSQDQRLARGETQYF.

The chain employs TRBV30 and TRBJ2-7; TRBD1 aligns across 9 bases. The V gene's germline CDR1 is GTSNPN and CDR2 SVGIG (reference sequence). After removal of 4 bases from V and 1 base from J, the junction contained 5 bases not matched to a gene. The CDR3 has 14 residues. For the CDR3, the DNA is TGTGCCTGGAACCCCGGACAGGGGTCCTACGAGCAGTACTTC. It yields the protein CAWNPGQGSYEQYF.

This clone was detected only once. V and J are TRBV5-1 and TRBJ2-7; 11 nucleotides align to TRBD2. The ends lost 0 bases at V and 6 bases at J; junction bases unmatched: 2. The CDR3 covers 14 residues. CDR1 is SGHRS, CDR2 YFSETQ, per germline. CDR3 sequence reads: CASSLALAGVEQYF. The CDR3 nucleotides read TGCGCCAGCAGCTTGGCACTAGCGGGAGTCGAGCAGTACTTC.

The rearrangement uses TRBV4-1 and TRBJ2-3; 7 positions match TRBD2. CDR1 MGHRA and CDR2 YSYEKL come from the germline V gene. The CDR3 sequence is 17 residues long. Trimming took 0 bases from V and 4 from J; bases not matched to a gene: 10. CDR3 nucleotide sequence: TGCGCCAGCAGCCAAGACGGACGGGGGGAGTTACCAGATACGCAGTATTTT. Translation gives CASSQDGRGELPDTQYF.

The chain uses TRBV4-1 and TRBJ1-5; D remains ambiguous. V lost 2 bases to trimming and J lost 5 bases, with 10 bases between them. Germline V gene data show CDR1 as MGHRA and CDR2 as YSYEKL. The CDR3 contains 14 residues. The CDR3 loop is CASSQLTGDQPQHF. The CDR3 DNA is TGCGCCAGCAGCCAACTAACCGGAGATCAGCCCCAGCATTTT.

This chain's CDR3 is CAISVRDSNTGELFF. The CDR3 DNA follows: TGTGCCATCAGTGTCAGGGATTCGAACACCGGGGAGCTGTTTTTT. This chain uses TRBV10-3 with TRBJ2-2; D is possibly TRBD1 (5 bases). Trimming took 4 bases from V and 0 from J, leaving 9 bases between them. Germline CDR1 reads ENHRY; CDR2 reads SYGVKD. The CDR3 runs to 15 residues.

The gene calls are TRBV5-6 and TRBJ1-1; 7 nucleotides line up with TRBD1. V was clipped by 5 bases and J by 6 bases; unmatched bases: 7. Germline CDR1 SGHDT, CDR2 YYEEEE. CDR3 length: 13 residues. CDR3: CASRPQGFPEAFF. The CDR3 DNA reads as TGTGCCAGCAGGCCACAGGGGTTCCCTGAAGCTTTCTTT.

V is TRBV7-2 and J is TRBJ2-3; D is unclear. This CDR3 is 17 amino acids long. Germline CDR1 reads SGHTA; CDR2 reads FQGNSA. The V gene lost 7 bases and the J gene lost 0 bases, with 20 bases spanning the gap. The CDR3 DNA is TGTGCCAGCACCCCGATCCGAGGTAGCTGGAGCACAGATACGCAGTATTTT. This encodes CASTPIRGSWSTDTQYF.

The chain combines TRBV5-1 with TRBJ1-1, with D perhaps TRBD1 (5 bases). Germline CDR1 SGHRS, CDR2 YFSETQ. The ends were cut back, 2 bases at V and 5 bases at J, with 13 bases in the middle. The CDR3 has 14 residues. The CDR3 is CASSFRQGYTEAFF. For the CDR3, the DNA is TGCGCCAGCAGCTTTCGGCAGGGATATACTGAAGCTTTCTTT.

This chain connects TRBV7-6 to TRBJ2-2; 9 positions agree with TRBD1. V dropped 0 bases and J dropped 7; count of bases not matched to a gene: 9. CDR1 and CDR2 from the germline V gene are SGHVS and FNYEAQ. The CDR3 totals 17 residues. In DNA form, the CDR3 reads TGTGCCAGCAGCTTAGCGTTGATGGGACAGGGCGTCGGGGAGCTGTTTTTT. It codes for CASSLALMGQGVGELFF.

This clone was seen once. The J gene is TRBJ2-3, the V gene TRBV11-3; TRBD1 aligns across 8 bases. Unmatched junction bases numbered 6, after V lost 0 bases and J lost 4 bases. The CDR3 has 16 residues. The germline CDR1 and CDR2 sequences are SGHNT and YENEEA. Written as DNA, the CDR3 is TGTGCCAGCAGCTTAGAAGGGGACAGGAGGGCAGATACGCAGTATTTT. Translation: CASSLEGDRRADTQYF.